The present TCR beta chain was sequenced within a study of blood T cell repertoires in COVID-19. V lost 3 bases, J lost 6 bases, and 14 bases lay in between. Germline V CDR1 and CDR2: SGHRS, YFSETQ. This CDR3 is built from 14 residues. The repertoire was sequenced with immunoSEQ multiplex PCR; TCRdb's copy has only in-frame clones and lacks some. The top ten hold 7% to 10% of the sample, which has 60,000 to 65,000 clones, 75% to 95% seen once. The chain uses TRBV5-1 and TRBJ2-3; tentative D call: TRBD2 (6 bases). The sequenced material came from peripheral blood. The receptor comes from a woman of 80 years or more with active COVID-19. Written as DNA, the CDR3 is TGCGCCAGCAGCTCGAACGCGGGGCGTGATACGCAGTATTTT. Residues: CASSSNAGRDTQYF.